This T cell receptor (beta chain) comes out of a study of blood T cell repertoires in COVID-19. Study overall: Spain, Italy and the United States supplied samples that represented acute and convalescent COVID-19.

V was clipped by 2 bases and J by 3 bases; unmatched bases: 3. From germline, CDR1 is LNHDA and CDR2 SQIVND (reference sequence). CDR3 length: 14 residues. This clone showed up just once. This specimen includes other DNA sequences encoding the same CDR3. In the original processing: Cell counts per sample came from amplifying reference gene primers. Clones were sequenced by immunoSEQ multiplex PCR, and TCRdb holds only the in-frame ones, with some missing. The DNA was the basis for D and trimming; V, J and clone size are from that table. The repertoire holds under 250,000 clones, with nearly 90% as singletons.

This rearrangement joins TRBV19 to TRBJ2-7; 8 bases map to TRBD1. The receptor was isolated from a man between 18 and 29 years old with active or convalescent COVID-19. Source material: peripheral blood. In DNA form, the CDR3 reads TGTGCCAGTAGTATAACAGGGGGGAGCTACGAGCAGTACTTC. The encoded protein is CASSITGGSYEQYF.